These 21 T cell receptor beta chains were sequenced from one sample in a study of CD8 T cells in Susac syndrome. After extraction with the RNeasy kit, roughly 0.45 to 1 ug of the RNA was reverse transcribed using random hexamers. TCRdb recomputed calls from the immunoSEQ multiplex PCR reads with MiXCR, one row per CDR3 protein. Of fewer than 85,000 distinct CDR3 sequences detected, around 93% appear once; the ten largest clones hold approximately 0.47%. Sample: CD8+ T cells from PBMCs. These receptors originate from a human donor with Susac syndrome.

The chain is built from TRBV27 and TRBJ2-5, with D possibly being TRBD1 (6 bases). The V end was cut by 5 bases, the J end by 5 bases, with 18 bases between. This CDR3 comprises 15 residues. The germline V gene encodes CDR1 MNHEY and CDR2 SMNVEV (reference sequence). The CDR3 sequence is CASSLSPGDVETQYF. In nucleotides, the CDR3 is TGTGCCAGCAGTCTTTCCCCAGGGGACGTTGAGACCCAGTACTTC.

DNA of the CDR3: TGTGCCAGCAGCCAAGATCCTGGGGGCACAGATACGCAGTATTTT. Its protein is CASSQDPGGTDTQYF. The gene calls are TRBV4-2 and TRBJ2-3, with D uncertain. Germline-derived CDR1 and CDR2 are LGHNA and YNFKEQ. Trimming stripped 0 bases from V and 1 base from J, with 8 bases between. This CDR3 region has 15 residues.

The chain couples TRBV5-6 to TRBJ1-1; a possible D gene is TRBD1 (5 bases). The CDR3 totals 14 residues. V gave up 2 bases and J gave up 4 bases, with 12 bases separating them. Germline V gene data show CDR1 as SGHDT and CDR2 as YYEEEE. CDR3 protein: CASSFGGVITEAFF. DNA for the CDR3: TGTGCCAGCAGCTTCGGAGGGGTCATCACTGAAGCTTTCTTT.

V gene TRBV30 combines with J gene TRBJ2-2; 8 nucleotides agree with TRBD2. V lost 0 bases, J lost 7 bases, and 7 bases stayed unmatched. The CDR3 extends over 15 amino acids. Germline V gives CDR1 GTSNPN, CDR2 SVGIG (reference sequence). Written as DNA, the CDR3 is TGTGCCTGGAGTGTACTAGCGGAGGAGCACGGGGAGCTGTTTTTT. Translation: CAWSVLAEEHGELFF.

The chain combines TRBV4-1 with TRBJ2-5; 10 nucleotides line up with TRBD2. CDR3 length equals 17 residues. The junction had 10 bases not matched to a gene; V was cut back by 0 bases and J by 6 bases. Germline loops: CDR1 MGHRA, CDR2 YSYEKL. The CDR3 bases are TGCGCCAGCAGCCAAGATTGGTCTAGCGGGAGTAGGAAGACCCAGTACTTC. Translating it yields CASSQDWSSGSRKTQYF.

The rearrangement uses TRBV20-1 and TRBJ2-3; 9 bases are a match to TRBD1. CDR1 is DFQATT and CDR2 is SNEGSKA in the germline V gene (reference sequence). This CDR3 is built from 17 residues. J gave up 2 bases and V 7 bases, and 16 bases lay outside the gene matches. CDR3 in amino acids: CSVGTGLGRLDTDTQYF. The CDR3 bases are TGCAGTGTTGGGACAGGGTTGGGCAGGTTGGACACAGATACGCAGTATTTT.

This clonotype was seen more than once but under ten times. The rearrangement uses TRBV4-3 and TRBJ2-5; TRBD1 aligns across 7 bases. After removal of 2 bases from V and 5 bases from J, the junction contained 2 bases not matched to a gene. Germline V lookup: CDR1 LGHNA, CDR2 YSLEER. This CDR3 comprises 13 residues. The CDR3 DNA reads as TGCGCCAGCAGCCAAATACAGGGGGAGACCCAGTACTTC. Translating gives CASSQIQGETQYF.

The chain joins TRBV29-1 to TRBJ2-3; D may be TRBD2 (5 bases). Trimming shortened V by 4 bases and J by 11 bases, and 19 bases separated the two germline ends. Germline V gene data show CDR1 as SQVTM and CDR2 as ANQGSEA. CDR3 length: 13 amino acids. The CDR3 region has the DNA TGCAGCGTTGGCCCTTCCCTCAGCGGTCAGCAGTATTTT. This codes for CSVGPSLSGQQYF.

The V gene is TRBV12-3 or TRBV12-4, the J gene TRBJ1-2; D ambiguous. CDR3 size: 12 residues. Trimming stripped 10 bases from V and 0 bases from J, with 9 bases between. This CDR3 is CATYPANYGYTF. The CDR3 DNA follows: TGTGCCACCTACCCCGCTAACTATGGCTACACCTTC.

This rearrangement joins TRBV9 to TRBJ1-2; a possible D gene is TRBD1 (6 bases). V was clipped by 4 bases and J by 8 bases, with 9 bases between them. Germline lookup yields CDR1 SGDLS and CDR2 YYNGEE. The length of the CDR3 is 11 residues. In DNA, the CDR3 is TGTGCCAGCAGCTCGGACAGCGGCTACACCTTC. Translation gives CASSSDSGYTF.

The chain uses TRBV6-5 and TRBJ2-5; a weak D match, TRBD2 (6 bases). Germline values: CDR1 MNHEY, CDR2 SVGAGI. V shed 7 bases and J shed 5 bases, with 20 bases lying between them. CDR3 length: 15 amino acids. CDR3 sequence: CASNTYGGTQETQYF. In nucleotides, the CDR3 is TGTGCCAGCAACACGTATGGCGGGACCCAGGAGACCCAGTACTTC.

The chain joins TRBV9 to TRBJ2-7; TRBD1 or TRBD2 may be the D gene (5 bases each). Per germline, CDR1 SGDLS and CDR2 YYNGEE. The V end lost 4 bases, the J end lost 3 bases, and 14 bases lay between the germline ends. This CDR3 contains 14 residues. The CDR3 nucleotides read TGTGCCAGCAGCTACCGGGACGGGCTCTACGAGCAGTACTTC. This translates into CASSYRDGLYEQYF.

The genes are TRBV30 and TRBJ2-1, with 9 bases that match TRBD2. The CDR3 has 13 amino acids. Looked up from germline, CDR1 is GTSNPN and CDR2 is SVGIG (reference sequence). V lost 0 bases, J lost 7 bases, and 1 base stayed unmatched. CDR3: CAWSVAGGNEQFF. The DNA of the CDR3 is TGTGCCTGGAGTGTAGCGGGAGGAAATGAGCAGTTCTTC.

This clonotype has more than one count but fewer than ten. The chain joins TRBV20-1 to TRBJ2-2, with D possibly called TRBD1 or TRBD2 (5 bases each). The V gene's germline CDR1 is DFQATT and CDR2 SNEGSKA (reference sequence). Deletions cut 5 bases from V and 2 bases from J, with 9 bases between. The CDR3 is 13 amino acids. In DNA form, the CDR3 reads TGCAGTGCTCAGGGACCCAACACCGGGGAGCTGTTTTTT. Translated: CSAQGPNTGELFF.

This clonotype was detected once. This chain joins TRBV28 and TRBJ2-6; D is unclear. V lost 4 bases, J lost 4 bases, and 14 bases lay in between. The V gene's germline CDR1 is MDHEN and CDR2 SYDVKM. CDR3 length: 16 residues. CDR3 in DNA: TGTGCCAGCAGTTCCTTAAGAGGCTCCGGGGCCAACGTCCTGACTTTC. This encodes CASSSLRGSGANVLTF.

The genes are TRBV5-1 and TRBJ2-7, with unresolved D. The V gene lost 2 bases and the J gene lost 0 bases, with 12 bases spanning the gap. Germline-derived CDR1 and CDR2 are SGHRS and YFSETQ. CDR3 length: 15 amino acids. CDR3: CASSFSVTRSYEQYF. The CDR3 DNA sequence: TGCGCCAGCAGCTTTTCGGTAACCCGCTCCTACGAGCAGTACTTC.

V and J are TRBV15 and TRBJ2-3; TRBD2 aligns across 14 bases. The CDR3 is made up of 15 amino acids. Looked up from germline, CDR1 is LNHNV and CDR2 is YYDKDF (reference sequence). The junction had 2 bases not matched to a gene; V was cut back by 3 bases and J by 6 bases. This chain's CDR3 is CATSSRTSGRDTQYF. The CDR3 DNA is TGTGCCACCAGCAGCCGGACTAGCGGGAGGGATACGCAGTATTTT. The variable domain in full, completed from reference TRBV15 and TRBJ2-3, reads DAMVIQNPRYQVTQFGKPVTLSCSQTLNHNVMYWYQQKSSQAPKLLFHYYDKDFNNEADTPDNFQSRRPNTSFCFLDIRSPGLGDTAMYLCATSSRTSGRDTQYFGPGTRLTVL.

The V gene is TRBV29-1, the J gene TRBJ2-3; D may be TRBD2 (5 bases). Trimming stripped 0 bases from V and 4 bases from J, with 8 bases between. Germline CDR1 reads SQVTM; CDR2 reads ANQGSEA. The CDR3 consists of 13 residues. CDR3 bases: TGCAGCGTTGAAGATATGGAGGCAGATACGCAGTATTTT. It yields the protein CSVEDMEADTQYF.

This chain uses TRBV18 with TRBJ2-5, with D possibly being TRBD1 (6 bases). The CDR3 is 15 residues long. CDR1 is KGHSH, CDR2 LQKENI, per germline. Trimming left V 5 bases short and J 3 bases short, with 16 bases between. CDR3 DNA sequence: TGTGCCAGCTCATCGGCAGGGGCAATCAAAGAGACCCAGTACTTC. Amino acids: CASSSAGAIKETQYF.

The J gene is TRBJ2-1, the V gene TRBV24-1; D gene uncertain. Per the germline V gene, CDR1 is KGHDR and CDR2 is SFDVKD. With 4 bases removed from V and 7 bases from J, the gap between germline ends came to 13 bases. The CDR3 consists of 14 residues. CDR3: CATSDFKGLNEQFF. DNA for the CDR3: TGTGCCACCAGTGACTTTAAAGGGTTAAATGAGCAGTTCTTC.

This chain links TRBV24-1 with TRBJ2-2; D not certain. The V end was cut by 4 bases, the J end by 6 bases, with 11 bases between. CDR3 length: 14 amino acids. Germline CDR1 and CDR2: KGHDR and SFDVKD. CDR3 sequence (DNA): TGTGCCACCAGTGACAAAAGGGTTTCCGGGGAGCTGTTTTTT. Protein sequence: CATSDKRVSGELFF.